One and the same sample provided the 3 T cell receptor beta chains below, sequenced in a study of blood T cell repertoires in COVID-19. Profiling relied on immunoSEQ multiplex PCR, and the TCRdb table lists in-frame clones only, not all of them. The data show 250,000 to 300,000 clones, approximately 88% seen once. The sample was peripheral blood. The receptors were sampled from a middle-aged woman who had recovered from COVID-19.

The rearrangement uses TRBV19 and TRBJ2-1; 9 nucleotides line up with TRBD2. V was pared by 6 bases and J by 1 base, with 10 bases of the junction left unmatched. Germline V gene data show CDR1 as LNHDA and CDR2 as SQIVND (reference sequence). CDR3 length: 17 residues. CDR3 in DNA: TGTGCCAGTAGCGGGTTACTAGCGGGTGCTTCCTACAATGAGCAGTTCTTC. This encodes CASSGLLAGASYNEQFF.

The chain employs TRBV19 and TRBJ2-7, with a possible D match to TRBD2 (5 bases). From germline, CDR1 is LNHDA and CDR2 SQIVND (reference sequence). CDR3 length: 13 amino acids. The V end lost 7 bases, the J end lost 2 bases, and 12 bases lay between the germline ends. In nucleotides, the CDR3 is TGTGCCAGTACCAAACCGGGGACCTACGAGCAGTACTTC. This codes for CASTKPGTYEQYF.

J is TRBJ1-5 and V is TRBV10-3; a possible D gene is TRBD1 (5 bases). Trimming left V 10 bases short and J 5 bases short, with 15 bases between. Germline V gene lookup returns CDR1 ENHRY and CDR2 SYGVKD. This CDR3 contains 13 residues. CDR3 amino acids: CATNGGRDQPQHF. CDR3 coding DNA: TGTGCCACCAACGGGGGTCGGGATCAGCCCCAGCATTTT.